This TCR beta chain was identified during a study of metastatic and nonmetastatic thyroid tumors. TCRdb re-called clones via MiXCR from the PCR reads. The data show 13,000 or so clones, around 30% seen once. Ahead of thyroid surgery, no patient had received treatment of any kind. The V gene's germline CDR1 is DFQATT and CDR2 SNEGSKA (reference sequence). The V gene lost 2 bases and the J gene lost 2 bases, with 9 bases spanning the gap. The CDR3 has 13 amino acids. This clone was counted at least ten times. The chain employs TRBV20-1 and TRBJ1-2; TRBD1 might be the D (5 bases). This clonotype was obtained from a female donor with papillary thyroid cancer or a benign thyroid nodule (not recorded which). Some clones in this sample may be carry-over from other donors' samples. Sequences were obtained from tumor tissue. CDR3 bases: TGCAGTGCTAGATTTGCAGGGAACTATGGCTACACCTTC. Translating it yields CSARFAGNYGYTF.